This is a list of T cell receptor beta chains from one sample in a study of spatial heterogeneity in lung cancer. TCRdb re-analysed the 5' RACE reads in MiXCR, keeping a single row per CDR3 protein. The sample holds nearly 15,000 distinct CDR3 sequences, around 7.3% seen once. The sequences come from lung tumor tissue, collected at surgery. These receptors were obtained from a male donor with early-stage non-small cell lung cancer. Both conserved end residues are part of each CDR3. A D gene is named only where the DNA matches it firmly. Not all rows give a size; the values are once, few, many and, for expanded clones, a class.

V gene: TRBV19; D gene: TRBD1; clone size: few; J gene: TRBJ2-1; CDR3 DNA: TGTGCCACCAGACAGGGTACCCCTGAGCAGTTCTTC; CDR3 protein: CATRQGTPEQFF
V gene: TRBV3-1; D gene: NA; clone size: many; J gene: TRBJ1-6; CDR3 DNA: TGTGCCAGCAGCCTCCGACAGGATAATTCACCCCTCCACTTT; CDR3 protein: CASSLRQDNSPLHF
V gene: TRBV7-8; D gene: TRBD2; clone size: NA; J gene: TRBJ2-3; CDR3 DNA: TGTGCCAGCAGCTTAGCCCCGGGGGGGGTCACAGATACGCAGTATTTT; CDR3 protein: CASSLAPGGVTDTQYF
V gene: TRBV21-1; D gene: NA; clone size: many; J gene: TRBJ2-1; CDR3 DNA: TGTGCCAGCAGCAAAGAACGGCCAGGGGTTGTCGTTGTCAATGAGCAGTTCTTC; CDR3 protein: CASSKERPGVVVVNEQFF
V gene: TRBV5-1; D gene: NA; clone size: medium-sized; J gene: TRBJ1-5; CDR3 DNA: TGCGCCAGCAGCTTTGGTACCGGGCAGCCCCAGCATTTT; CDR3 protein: CASSFGTGQPQHF
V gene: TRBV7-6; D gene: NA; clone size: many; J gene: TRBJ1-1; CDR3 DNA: TGTGCCAGCAGCTTAGGGGTCCGCTTGAACACTGAAGCTTTCTTT; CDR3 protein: CASSLGVRLNTEAFF
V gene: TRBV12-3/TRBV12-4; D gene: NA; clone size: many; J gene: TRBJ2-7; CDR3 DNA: TGTGCCAGCAGTGCCGACACCTCCTACGAGCAGTACTTC; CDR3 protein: CASSADTSYEQYF
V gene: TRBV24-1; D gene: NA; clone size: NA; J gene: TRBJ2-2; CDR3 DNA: TGTGCCACCAGTGATTTCCCCCTCGGGACCGATTCGGTCGGGGAGCTGTTTTTT; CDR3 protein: CATSDFPLGTDSVGELFF
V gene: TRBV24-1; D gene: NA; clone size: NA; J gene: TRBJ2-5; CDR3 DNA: TGTGCCACCAGTGATTTGAAAGCAGGGCTCCAAGAGACCCAGTACTTC; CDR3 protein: CATSDLKAGLQETQYF
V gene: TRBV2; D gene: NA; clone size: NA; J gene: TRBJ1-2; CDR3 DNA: TGTGCCAGCACCATCTGGCCCTATGGCTACACCTTC; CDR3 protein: CASTIWPYGYTF
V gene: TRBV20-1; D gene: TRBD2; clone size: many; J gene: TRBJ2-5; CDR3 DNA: TGCAGTGCTGAAATAGCGGGGGGCCAAGAGACCCAGTACTTC; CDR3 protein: CSAEIAGGQETQYF
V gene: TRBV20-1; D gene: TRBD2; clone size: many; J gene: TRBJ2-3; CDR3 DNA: TGCAGTGCTAGAGATCAACCGACTAGCGGGGCAGATACGCAGTATTTT; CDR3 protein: CSARDQPTSGADTQYF
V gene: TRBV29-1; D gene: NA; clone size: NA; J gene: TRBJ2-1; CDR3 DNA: TGCAGCGTTGAATTGCCTAACTCCTACAATGAGCAGTTCTTC; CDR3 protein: CSVELPNSYNEQFF
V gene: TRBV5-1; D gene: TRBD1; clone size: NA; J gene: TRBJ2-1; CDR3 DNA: TGCGCCAGCAGCTACAGTCCCGGGACAGGTTCCAATGAGCAGTTCTTC; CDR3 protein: CASSYSPGTGSNEQFF
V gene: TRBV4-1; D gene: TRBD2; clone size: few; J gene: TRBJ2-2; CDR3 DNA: TGCGCCAGCACCGAGAGCTGGGCGGGACTAGAAATTCCCGGGGAGCTGTTTTTT; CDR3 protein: CASTESWAGLEIPGELFF
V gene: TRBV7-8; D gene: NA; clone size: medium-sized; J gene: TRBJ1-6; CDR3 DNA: TGTGCCAGCAGCTTTGGACAGAATTCACCCCTCCACTTT; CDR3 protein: CASSFGQNSPLHF
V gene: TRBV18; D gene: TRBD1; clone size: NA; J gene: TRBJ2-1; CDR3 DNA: TGTGCCAGCTCACCACCGTCTTACAGGGGCAATGAGCAGTTCTTC; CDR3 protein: CASSPPSYRGNEQFF
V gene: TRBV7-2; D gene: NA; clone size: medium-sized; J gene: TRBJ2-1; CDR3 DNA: TGTGCCAGCAGCTTAGCCAGGGTCAATGAGCAGTTCTTC; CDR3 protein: CASSLARVNEQFF
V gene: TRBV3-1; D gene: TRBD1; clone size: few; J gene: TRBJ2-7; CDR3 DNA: TGTGCCAGCAGCCACGCGGACAGGCGATCCTACGAGCAGTACTTC; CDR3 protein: CASSHADRRSYEQYF
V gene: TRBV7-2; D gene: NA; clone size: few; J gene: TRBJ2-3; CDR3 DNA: TGTGCCAGCAGCCCCGGGACCCGCGATACGCAGTATTTT; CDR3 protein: CASSPGTRDTQYF
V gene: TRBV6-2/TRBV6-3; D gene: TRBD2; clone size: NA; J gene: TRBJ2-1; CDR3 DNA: TGTGCCAGCAGCGTTCCGGGACTACGAGGGAATGAGCAGTTCTTC; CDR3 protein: CASSVPGLRGNEQFF
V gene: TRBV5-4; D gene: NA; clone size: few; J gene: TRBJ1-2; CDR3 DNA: TGTGCCAGCAGCTTGGTCTCCCTGAAGGGCTACACCTTC; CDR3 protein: CASSLVSLKGYTF
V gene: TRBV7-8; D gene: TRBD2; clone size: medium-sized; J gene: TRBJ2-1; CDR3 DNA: TGTGCCAGCAGCTTAGGCATGGGGGAGGGGGAGCAGTTCTTC; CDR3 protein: CASSLGMGEGEQFF
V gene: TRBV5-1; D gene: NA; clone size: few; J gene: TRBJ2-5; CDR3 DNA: TGCGCCAGCAGCCCGGCCGACGGCGGGCAAGAGACCCAGTACTTC; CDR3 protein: CASSPADGGQETQYF
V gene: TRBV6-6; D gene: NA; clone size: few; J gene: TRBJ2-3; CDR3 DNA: TGTGCCAGCAGTTATGCCCGAGGGGCGGGTGCGGGCACAGATACGCAGTATTTT; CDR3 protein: CASSYARGAGAGTDTQYF
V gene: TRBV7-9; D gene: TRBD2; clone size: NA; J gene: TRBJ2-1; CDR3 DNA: TGTGCCAGCAGCTTAGTTGGGCTAGCGGGAGGAAACAATGAGCAGTTCTTC; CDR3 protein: CASSLVGLAGGNNEQFF
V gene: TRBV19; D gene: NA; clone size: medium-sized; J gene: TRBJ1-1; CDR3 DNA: TGTGCCAGTAGTCTCCAGGGACCCGGTGAAGCTTTCTTT; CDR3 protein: CASSLQGPGEAFF
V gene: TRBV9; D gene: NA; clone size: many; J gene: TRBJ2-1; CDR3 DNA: TGTGCCAGCAGCGCTCATATACAAGGTCATAGACTCCCTACCTACAATGAGCAGTTCTTC; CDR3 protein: CASSAHIQGHRLPTYNEQFF
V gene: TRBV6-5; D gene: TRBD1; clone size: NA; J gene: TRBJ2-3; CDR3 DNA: TGTGCCAGCAGTTACTCGCGGGCAGGGGGCACGCAGTATTTT; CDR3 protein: CASSYSRAGGTQYF
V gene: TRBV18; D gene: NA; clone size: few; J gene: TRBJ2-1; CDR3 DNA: TGTGCCAGCTCACCACCAGACGGGGGCGCCACCAATGAGCAGTTCTTC; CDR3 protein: CASSPPDGGATNEQFF
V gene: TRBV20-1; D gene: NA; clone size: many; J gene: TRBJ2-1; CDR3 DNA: TGCAGTGCTAGAGATCGAGGATCCAATGAGCAGTTCTTC; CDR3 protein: CSARDRGSNEQFF
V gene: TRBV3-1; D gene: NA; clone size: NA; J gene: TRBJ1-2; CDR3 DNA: TGTGCCAGCAGCCCTCCCGGGCCCAACTATGGCTACACCTTC; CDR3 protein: CASSPPGPNYGYTF
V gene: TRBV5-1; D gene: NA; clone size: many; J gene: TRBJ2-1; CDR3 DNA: TGCGCCAGCAGCTCCCCCTTAGCGGAACCAAGAGACAATGAGCAGTTCTTC; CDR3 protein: CASSSPLAEPRDNEQFF
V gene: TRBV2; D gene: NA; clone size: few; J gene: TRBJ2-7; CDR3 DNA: TGTGCCAGCAGTGATCGAACTAGACGCTACGAGCAGTACTTC; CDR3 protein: CASSDRTRRYEQYF
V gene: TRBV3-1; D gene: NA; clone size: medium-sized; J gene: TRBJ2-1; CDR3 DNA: TGTGCCAGCAGCCACCGCAGCTCCTACAATGAGCAGTTCTTC; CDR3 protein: CASSHRSSYNEQFF
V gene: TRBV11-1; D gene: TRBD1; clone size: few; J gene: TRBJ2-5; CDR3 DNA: TGTGCCAGCAGCCCCAACAGGGGATCCCAAAAGACCCAGTACTTC; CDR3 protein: CASSPNRGSQKTQYF
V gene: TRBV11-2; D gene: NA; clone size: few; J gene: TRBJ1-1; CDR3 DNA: TGTGCCAGCAGCTTCGACGCGTCTTTGGGTTTCTTT; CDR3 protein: CASSFDASLGFF
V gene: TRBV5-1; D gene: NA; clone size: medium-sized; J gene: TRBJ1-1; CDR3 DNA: TGCGCCAGCAGCTCTGCCTGGGGAGGGACGAACACTGAAGCTTTCTTT; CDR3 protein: CASSSAWGGTNTEAFF
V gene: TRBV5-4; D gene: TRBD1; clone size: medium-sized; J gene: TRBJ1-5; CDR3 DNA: TGTGCCAGCAGCTCAGGGGGGAGCAATCAGCCCCAGCATTTT; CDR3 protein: CASSSGGSNQPQHF
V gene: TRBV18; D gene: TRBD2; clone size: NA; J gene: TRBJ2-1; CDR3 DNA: TGTGCCAGTCTTAGCGGGAGGGCCACGGATGAGCAGTTCTTC; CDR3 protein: CASLSGRATDEQFF
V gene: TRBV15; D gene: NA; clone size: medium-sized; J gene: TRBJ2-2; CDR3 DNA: TGTGCCACCAGCAGAGAGAAGATGGCAGGGTATGCCGGGGAGCTGTTTTTT; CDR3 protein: CATSREKMAGYAGELFF
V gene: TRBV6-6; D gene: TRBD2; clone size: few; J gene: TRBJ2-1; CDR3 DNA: TGTGCCAGCAGCTACTCTGCAACTAGCGGGGGCTACAATGAGCAGTTCTTC; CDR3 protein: CASSYSATSGGYNEQFF
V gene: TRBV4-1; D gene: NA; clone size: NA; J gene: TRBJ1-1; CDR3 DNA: TGCGCCAGCAGCCAAGACAAAGGTAATCGGGGGAGAACTGAAGCTTTCTTT; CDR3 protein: CASSQDKGNRGRTEAFF